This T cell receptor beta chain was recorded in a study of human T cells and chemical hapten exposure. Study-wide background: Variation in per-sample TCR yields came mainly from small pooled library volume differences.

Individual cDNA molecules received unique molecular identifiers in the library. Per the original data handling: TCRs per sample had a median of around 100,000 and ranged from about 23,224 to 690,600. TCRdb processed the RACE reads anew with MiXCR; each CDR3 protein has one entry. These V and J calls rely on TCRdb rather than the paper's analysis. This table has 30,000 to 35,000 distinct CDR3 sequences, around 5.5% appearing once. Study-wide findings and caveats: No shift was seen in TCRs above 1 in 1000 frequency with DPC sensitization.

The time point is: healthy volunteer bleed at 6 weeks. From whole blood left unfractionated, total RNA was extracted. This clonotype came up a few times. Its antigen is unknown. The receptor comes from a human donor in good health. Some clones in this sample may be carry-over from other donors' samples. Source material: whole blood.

The CDR3: CASSLGTGRPKAYGYTF. The DNA of the CDR3 is TGTGCCAGCAGTTTAGGGACGGGGAGGCCCAAGGCGTATGGCTACACCTTC. J is TRBJ1-2 and V is TRBV12-3 or TRBV12-4; D remains ambiguous. The CDR3 contains 17 residues. The ends were cut back, 1 base at V and 5 bases at J, with 20 bases in the middle.